These 21 T cell receptor beta chains came from one sample sequenced in a study of shared clonotypes between healthy human individuals. Assay used: immunoSEQ multiplex PCR; TCRdb lists only in-frame clones, some missing. The table has approximately 1.5 million clones, about 98% seen once. Sequences were obtained from naive CD4+ T cells sorted from blood. Regarding subset: CD45RA+ positively selected. Every receptor here comes from a man aged 30 to 45 in good health.

V is TRBV6-6 and J is TRBJ2-2, with 10 bases matching TRBD1. V shed 6 bases, J shed 2 bases, and the junction held 6 bases outside the gene matches. The V gene's germline CDR1 is MNHNY and CDR2 SVGAGI (reference sequence). The CDR3 extends over 16 amino acids. The CDR3 is CASSPGTGVNTGELFF. The CDR3 coding sequence is TGTGCCAGCAGCCCCGGGACAGGGGTAAACACCGGGGAGCTGTTTTTT.

The chain recombines TRBV7-9 with TRBJ2-5; D perhaps matches TRBD1 (6 bases). In germline, CDR1 is SEHNR, CDR2 FQNEAQ (reference sequence). CDR3 length: 14 residues. V was clipped by 5 bases and J by 5 bases, with 15 bases between them. DNA of the CDR3: TGTGCCAGCAGCACCTTCAGGGGTTCGGAGACCCAGTACTTC. It is translated as CASSTFRGSETQYF.

This chain uses TRBV7-2 with TRBJ2-5, with TRBD2 matching over 16 bases. The CDR3 covers 17 residues. Germline values: CDR1 SGHTA, CDR2 FQGNSA. V lost 1 base to trimming and J lost 5 bases; unmatched junction nucleotides: 4. In DNA, the CDR3 is TGTGCCAGCAGCTTAGACTGGGGACTAGCGGGAGGGGAGACCCAGTACTTC. This codes for CASSLDWGLAGGETQYF.

The chain couples TRBV10-2 to TRBJ1-1; possible D gene TRBD1, 6 bases. V gave up 7 bases and J gave up 10 bases, with 13 bases separating them. This CDR3 is built from 11 residues. Per germline, CDR1 WSHSY and CDR2 SAAADI. CDR3 DNA: TGCGCCAGCATTGGGGACATAGGAGCTTTCTTT. Protein product: CASIGDIGAFF.

CDR3 coding DNA: TGTGCCAGCAGCTTGTTGGGACAGGACCCCTACAATGAGCAGTTCTTC. Translation gives CASSLLGQDPYNEQFF. The chain recombines TRBV5-4 with TRBJ2-1, with TRBD1 identical over 8 bases. The germline gives CDR1 SGHNT, CDR2 YYREEE (reference sequence). The V gene end was trimmed by 1 base and the J gene end by 2 bases; junction bases not matched to a gene: 5. The CDR3 consists of 16 residues.

This clone has just one count. This chain connects TRBV5-1 to TRBJ2-1; 8 nucleotides agree with TRBD2. After removal of 2 bases from V and 2 bases from J, the junction contained 9 bases not matched to a gene. The CDR3 is made up of 17 amino acids. The germline V gene has CDR1 SGHRS and CDR2 YFSETQ. CDR3 in DNA: TGCGCCAGCAGCTTACTTACTTCGGGAGGGCCCTACAATGAGCAGTTCTTC. Translated: CASSLLTSGGPYNEQFF.

The chain employs TRBV7-6 and TRBJ2-3; TRBD2 matches at 8 bases. CDR1 SGHVS and CDR2 FNYEAQ come from the germline V gene. The CDR3 extends over 17 amino acids. The junction had 11 bases not matched to a gene; V was cut back by 3 bases and J by 3 bases. This chain's CDR3 is CASSLGRSGNTTDTQYF. Here the CDR3 DNA reads TGTGCCAGCAGCTTGGGACGTAGCGGGAATACGACAGATACGCAGTATTTT.

J is TRBJ2-5 and V is TRBV5-1; 9 bases are a match to TRBD1. The CDR3 contains 15 residues. The junction had 9 bases not matched to a gene; V was cut back by 5 bases and J by 4 bases. The germline CDR1 and CDR2 sequences are SGHRS and YFSETQ. The chain's CDR3 is CASSPTGGSAETQYF. The CDR3 DNA sequence: TGCGCCAGCAGTCCTACAGGGGGCTCGGCAGAGACCCAGTACTTC.

The V and J genes are TRBV14 and TRBJ2-3; either TRBD1 or TRBD2 may fit D (5 bases each). CDR1 SGHDN and CDR2 FVKESK come from the germline V gene. The CDR3 length is 16 residues. The V end was cut by 3 bases, the J end by 0 bases, with 13 bases between. The CDR3 sequence: CASSQTYRDSTDTQYF. As DNA, the CDR3 is TGTGCCAGCAGCCAGACATACCGGGACAGCACAGATACGCAGTATTTT.

The chain employs TRBV29-1 and TRBJ2-2; 8 positions match TRBD2. With 6 bases clipped from V and 7 bases from J, the junction kept 10 bases outside the gene matches. The germline gives CDR1 SQVTM, CDR2 ANQGSEA. This CDR3 has 14 amino acids. The CDR3 DNA reads as TGCAGCGTGGGACCAGCGGGAGTCGACGGGGAGCTGTTTTTT. Protein: CSVGPAGVDGELFF.

V usage is TRBV11-2 and J usage is TRBJ2-5; TRBD1 is a possible D gene (5 bases). The CDR3 runs 13 residues. Looked up from germline, CDR1 is SGHAT and CDR2 is FQNNGV. V was shortened by 5 bases and J by 3 bases, with 10 bases between the two germline ends. The CDR3 region is CASSRQLEETQYF. CDR3 in DNA: TGTGCCAGCAGCAGACAGCTGGAAGAGACCCAGTACTTC.

The rearrangement links TRBV28 to TRBJ1-3; perhaps TRBD1 as D (6 bases). Trimming removed 2 bases at V and 0 bases at J, with 8 bases between. Germline loops: CDR1 MDHEN, CDR2 SYDVKM. The CDR3 has 15 amino acids. The CDR3, as DNA: TGTGCCAGCAGTTTAGGACAGCTCTCTGGAAACACCATATATTTT. Its protein is CASSLGQLSGNTIYF.

The chain joins TRBV15 to TRBJ2-1; 7 bases map to TRBD2. This CDR3 region has 13 residues. V lost 1 base, J lost 14 bases, and 8 bases stayed unmatched. Germline lookup yields CDR1 LNHNV and CDR2 YYDKDF (reference sequence). CDR3 coding DNA: TGTGCCACCAGCAGAGGCGCTAGCGGCTACGAGTTCTTC. As protein: CATSRGASGYEFF.

The chain uses TRBV5-4 and TRBJ2-1; D is undetermined. The CDR3 runs to 14 residues. The ends were cut back, 4 bases at V and 7 bases at J, with 15 bases in the middle. Germline CDR1 and CDR2: SGHNT and YYREEE (reference sequence). The CDR3, as DNA: TGTGCCAGCAGCATTTCACACTCCCAAAATGAGCAGTTCTTC. Translating gives CASSISHSQNEQFF.

The J gene is TRBJ2-5, the V gene TRBV29-1, with 9 bases lining up with TRBD1. The CDR3 totals 13 residues. Per the germline V gene, CDR1 is SQVTM and CDR2 is ANQGSEA. V lost 6 bases to trimming and J lost 4 bases; unmatched junction nucleotides: 6. The CDR3 sequence is CSVEQGAGETQYF. CDR3 sequence (DNA): TGCAGCGTCGAACAGGGGGCAGGAGAGACCCAGTACTTC.

The rearrangement joins TRBV7-9 to TRBJ1-1, with D possibly matching TRBD1 (5 bases). Per the germline V gene, CDR1 is SEHNR and CDR2 is FQNEAQ (reference sequence). Between the trimmed V and J ends, which lost 4 bases and 7 bases, there was a span of 19 bases. There are 15 residues in the CDR3. The CDR3 DNA reads TGTGCCAGCAGCTCGGGGCAGGTAGGGGAGGGTGAAGCTTTCTTT. Protein sequence: CASSSGQVGEGEAFF.

The chain couples TRBV7-2 to TRBJ2-6; D is undetermined. The V end lost 5 bases, the J end lost 3 bases, and 17 bases lay between the germline ends. Looked up from germline, CDR1 is SGHTA and CDR2 is FQGNSA. The CDR3 runs to 17 residues. CDR3 sequence reads: CASSPHPRIDGANVLTF. The CDR3 bases are TGTGCCAGCAGCCCGCACCCGCGAATAGATGGGGCCAACGTCCTGACTTTC.

The chain couples TRBV5-6 to TRBJ2-3; tentative D call: TRBD1 (6 bases). Germline CDR1 is SGHDT and CDR2 is YYEEEE. The CDR3 has 13 amino acids. Trimming pared 2 bases from V and 4 bases from J, leaving 8 bases between. CDR3 DNA: TGTGCCAGCAGCTTCGGACAGCCAGATACGCAGTATTTT. As protein: CASSFGQPDTQYF.

The chain joins TRBV29-1 to TRBJ1-1, with D uncertain. Germline values: CDR1 SQVTM, CDR2 ANQGSEA. This CDR3 has 12 amino acids. Deletions cut 6 bases from V and 0 bases from J, with 8 bases between. The CDR3, as DNA: TGCAGCGTATTAGCCGTGAACACTGAAGCTTTCTTT. Translation: CSVLAVNTEAFF.

The chain has TRBV6-1 and TRBJ1-2; unclear D gene. V lost 6 bases and J lost 0, with 14 bases in between. The V gene's germline CDR1 is MNHNS and CDR2 SASEGT. This CDR3 region has 15 residues. CDR3 sequence reads: CASRGHVPTNYGYTF. The CDR3 DNA reads TGTGCCAGCAGGGGTCATGTGCCCACTAACTATGGCTACACCTTC.

The rearrangement links TRBV6-4 to TRBJ2-1, with 9 bases matching TRBD2. With V trimmed by 6 bases and J by 10 bases, 10 bases remained unmatched. Germline V gene lookup returns CDR1 MRHNA and CDR2 SNTAGT. This CDR3 region has 14 residues. CDR3 DNA: TGTGCCAGCAGCTCCGGGACTAGCCCGGGGGAGCAGTTCTTC. Encoded protein: CASSSGTSPGEQFF.